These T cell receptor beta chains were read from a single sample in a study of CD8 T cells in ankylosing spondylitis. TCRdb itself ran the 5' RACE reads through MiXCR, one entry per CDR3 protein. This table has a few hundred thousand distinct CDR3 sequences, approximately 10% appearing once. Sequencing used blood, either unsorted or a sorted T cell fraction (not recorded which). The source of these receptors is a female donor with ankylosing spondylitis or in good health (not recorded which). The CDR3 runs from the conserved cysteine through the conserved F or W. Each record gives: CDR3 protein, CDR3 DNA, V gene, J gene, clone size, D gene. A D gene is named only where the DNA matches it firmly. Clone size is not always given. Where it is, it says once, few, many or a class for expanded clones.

CDR3aa: CASSVVADGKTNYGYTF; CDR3nt: TGTGCCAGCAGCGTAGTAGCTGACGGAAAAACTAACTATGGCTACACCTTC; v_gene: TRBV9; j_gene: TRBJ1-2; abundance: many; d_gene: .
CDR3aa: CASSSDRGNQPQHF; CDR3nt: TGCGCCAGCAGTTCGGACAGGGGCAATCAGCCCCAGCATTTT; v_gene: TRBV10-2; j_gene: TRBJ1-5; abundance: many; d_gene: TRBD1
CDR3aa: CATSADLYQPQHF; CDR3nt: TGTGCCACCAGCGCCGATCTCTATCAGCCCCAGCATTTT; v_gene: TRBV15; j_gene: TRBJ1-5; abundance: .; d_gene: .
CDR3aa: CASSLVITSGSHEQFF; CDR3nt: TGTGCCAGCAGTTTAGTGATTACTAGCGGGTCGCATGAGCAGTTCTTC; v_gene: TRBV12-3/TRBV12-4; j_gene: TRBJ2-1; abundance: many; d_gene: TRBD2
CDR3aa: CSARDPGAGAKNIQYF; CDR3nt: TGCAGTGCTAGAGATCCGGGGGCGGGGGCCAAAAACATTCAGTACTTC; v_gene: TRBV20-1; j_gene: TRBJ2-4; abundance: many; d_gene: .
CDR3aa: CASSYGQGGYEQYF; CDR3nt: TGTGCCAGCAGTTACGGGCAGGGCGGCTACGAGCAGTACTTC; v_gene: TRBV6-5; j_gene: TRBJ2-7; abundance: many; d_gene: .
CDR3aa: CATGQGTHNEQFF; CDR3nt: TGTGCCACCGGACAGGGGACACACAATGAGCAGTTCTTC; v_gene: TRBV7-3; j_gene: TRBJ2-1; abundance: many; d_gene: TRBD1
CDR3aa: CASSAAGGRETQYF; CDR3nt: TGTGCCAGCAGCGCAGCGGGGGGACGTGAGACCCAGTACTTC; v_gene: TRBV28; j_gene: TRBJ2-5; abundance: .; d_gene: TRBD2
CDR3aa: CASSERRGLQSTDTQYF; CDR3nt: TGTGCCAGCAGCGAACGGAGGGGGCTTCAAAGCACAGATACGCAGTATTTT; v_gene: TRBV7-8; j_gene: TRBJ2-3; abundance: many; d_gene: .
CDR3aa: CSAVQVKSYNEQFF; CDR3nt: TGCAGTGCCGTCCAGGTAAAATCCTACAATGAGCAGTTCTTC; v_gene: TRBV20-1; j_gene: TRBJ2-1; abundance: many; d_gene: .
CDR3aa: CASSRRGYEETQYF; CDR3nt: TGTGCCAGCAGCCGGCGGGGGTACGAAGAGACCCAGTACTTC; v_gene: TRBV3-1; j_gene: TRBJ2-5; abundance: many; d_gene: TRBD2
CDR3aa: CASVGLAGNTGELFF; CDR3nt: TGTGCCAGCGTAGGTTTGGCAGGGAACACCGGGGAGCTGTTTTTT; v_gene: TRBV11-2; j_gene: TRBJ2-2; abundance: few; d_gene: .
CDR3aa: CSVEKRRGTSGSWYEQYF; CDR3nt: TGCAGCGTTGAAAAACGCAGAGGGACTAGCGGGAGTTGGTACGAGCAGTACTTC; v_gene: TRBV29-1; j_gene: TRBJ2-7; abundance: many; d_gene: TRBD2
CDR3aa: CASSQDVSGNFVF; CDR3nt: TGTGCCAGCAGCCAAGATGTTAGCGGGAATTTCGTCTTC; v_gene: TRBV3-1; j_gene: TRBJ2-1; abundance: .; d_gene: TRBD2
CDR3aa: CASSSLPMTSGGTLYNEQFF; CDR3nt: TGTGCCAGCAGCTCCTTACCTATGACTAGCGGGGGGACATTATACAATGAGCAGTTCTTC; v_gene: TRBV7-6; j_gene: TRBJ2-1; abundance: many; d_gene: TRBD2
CDR3aa: CSALHRTRSNQPQHF; CDR3nt: TGCAGTGCCCTACACAGGACCCGCAGCAATCAGCCCCAGCATTTT; v_gene: TRBV20-1; j_gene: TRBJ1-5; abundance: few; d_gene: .
CDR3aa: CATSKGTGGISNEQFF; CDR3nt: TGTGCCACCAGCAAGGGAACAGGGGGTATCAGCAATGAGCAGTTCTTC; v_gene: TRBV15; j_gene: TRBJ2-1; abundance: few; d_gene: TRBD1
CDR3aa: CASSLEVGAYEQYF; CDR3nt: TGTGCCAGCAGTTTAGAGGTAGGAGCCTACGAGCAGTACTTC; v_gene: TRBV28; j_gene: TRBJ2-7; abundance: .; d_gene: .